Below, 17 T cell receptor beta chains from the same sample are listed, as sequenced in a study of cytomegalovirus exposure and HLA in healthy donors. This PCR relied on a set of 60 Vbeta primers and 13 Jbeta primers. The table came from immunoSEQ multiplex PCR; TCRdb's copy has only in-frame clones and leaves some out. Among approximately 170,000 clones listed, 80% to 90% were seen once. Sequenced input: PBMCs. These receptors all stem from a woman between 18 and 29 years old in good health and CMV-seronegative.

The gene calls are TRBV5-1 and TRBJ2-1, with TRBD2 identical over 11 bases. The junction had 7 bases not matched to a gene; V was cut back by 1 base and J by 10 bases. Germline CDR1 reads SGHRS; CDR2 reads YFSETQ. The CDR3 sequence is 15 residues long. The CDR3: CASSLLAGGPGEQFF. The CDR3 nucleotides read TGCGCCAGCAGCTTGTTAGCGGGAGGGCCGGGGGAGCAGTTCTTC. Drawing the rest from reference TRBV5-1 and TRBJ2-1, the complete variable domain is KAGVTQTPRYLIKTRGQQVTLSCSPISGHRSVSWYQQTPGQGLQFLFEYFSETQRNKGNFPGRFSGRQFSNSRSEMNVSTLELGDSALYLCASSLLAGGPGEQFFGPGTRLTVL.

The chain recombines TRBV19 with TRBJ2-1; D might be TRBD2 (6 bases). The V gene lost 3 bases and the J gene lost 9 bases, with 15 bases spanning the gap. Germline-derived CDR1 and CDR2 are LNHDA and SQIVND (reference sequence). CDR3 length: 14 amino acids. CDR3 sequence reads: CASSIGGTQSEQFF. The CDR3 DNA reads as TGTGCCAGTAGTATCGGAGGGACCCAAAGTGAGCAGTTCTTC.

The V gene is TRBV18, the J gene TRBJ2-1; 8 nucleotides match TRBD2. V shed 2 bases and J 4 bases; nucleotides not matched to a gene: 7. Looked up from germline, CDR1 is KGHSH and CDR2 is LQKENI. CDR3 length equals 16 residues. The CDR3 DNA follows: TGTGCCAGCTCACCAACTAGCGGAGCGGGGTACAATGAGCAGTTCTTC. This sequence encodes CASSPTSGAGYNEQFF.

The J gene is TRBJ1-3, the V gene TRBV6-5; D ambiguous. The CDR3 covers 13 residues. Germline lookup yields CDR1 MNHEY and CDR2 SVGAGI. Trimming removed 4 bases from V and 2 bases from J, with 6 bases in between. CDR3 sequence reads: CASSFQTGNTIYF. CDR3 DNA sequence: TGTGCCAGCAGTTTTCAGACTGGAAACACCATATATTTT.

CDR3 coding DNA: TGTGCCAGCAACTCATCAGGTGGCTACCAAGAGACCCAGTACTTC. This codes for CASNSSGGYQETQYF. This sequence joins TRBV6-8 and TRBJ2-5; no firm D call. The CDR3 is 15 amino acids. The germline CDR1 and CDR2 sequences are MNHGY and SAAAGT. Trimming removed 7 bases at V and 0 bases at J, with 15 bases between.

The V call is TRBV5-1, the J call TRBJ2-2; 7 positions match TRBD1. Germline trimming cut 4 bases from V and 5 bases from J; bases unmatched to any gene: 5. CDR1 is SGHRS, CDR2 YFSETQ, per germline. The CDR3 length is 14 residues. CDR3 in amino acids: CASSNDRATGELFF. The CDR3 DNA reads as TGCGCCAGCAGCAACGACAGGGCTACCGGGGAGCTGTTTTTT.

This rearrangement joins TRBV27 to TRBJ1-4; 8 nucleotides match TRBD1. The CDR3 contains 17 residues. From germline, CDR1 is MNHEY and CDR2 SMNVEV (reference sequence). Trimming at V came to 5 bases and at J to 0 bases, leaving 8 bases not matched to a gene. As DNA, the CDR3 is TGTGCCAGCAGTCCCGGACAGGGATTTGCAACTAATGAAAAACTGTTTTTT. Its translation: CASSPGQGFATNEKLFF.

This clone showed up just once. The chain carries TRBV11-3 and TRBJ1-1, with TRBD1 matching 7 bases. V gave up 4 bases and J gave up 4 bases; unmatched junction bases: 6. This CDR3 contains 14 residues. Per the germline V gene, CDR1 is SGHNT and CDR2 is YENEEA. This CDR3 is CASSWGQPVTEAFF. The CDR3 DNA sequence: TGTGCCAGCAGCTGGGGACAGCCTGTCACTGAAGCTTTCTTT.

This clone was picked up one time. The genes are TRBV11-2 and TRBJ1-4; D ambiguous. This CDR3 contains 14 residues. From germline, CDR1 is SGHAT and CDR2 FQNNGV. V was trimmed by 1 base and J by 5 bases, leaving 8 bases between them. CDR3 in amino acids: CASSLVGGNEKLFF. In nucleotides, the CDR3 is TGTGCCAGCAGCTTAGTAGGCGGGAATGAAAAACTGTTTTTT.

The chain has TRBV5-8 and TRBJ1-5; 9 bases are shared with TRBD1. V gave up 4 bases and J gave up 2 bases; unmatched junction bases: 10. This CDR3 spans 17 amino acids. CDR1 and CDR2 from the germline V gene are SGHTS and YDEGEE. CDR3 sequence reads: CASSARQGVKGNQPQHF. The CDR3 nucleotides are TGTGCCAGCAGCGCCAGACAGGGGGTGAAGGGCAATCAGCCCCAGCATTTT.

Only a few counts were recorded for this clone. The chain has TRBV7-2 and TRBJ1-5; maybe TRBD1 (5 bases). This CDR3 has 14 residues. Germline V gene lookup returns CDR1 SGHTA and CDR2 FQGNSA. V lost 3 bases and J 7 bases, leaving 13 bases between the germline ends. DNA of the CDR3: TGTGCCAGCAGCTTTCAGGGCACCTTACAGCCCCAGCATTTT. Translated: CASSFQGTLQPQHF.

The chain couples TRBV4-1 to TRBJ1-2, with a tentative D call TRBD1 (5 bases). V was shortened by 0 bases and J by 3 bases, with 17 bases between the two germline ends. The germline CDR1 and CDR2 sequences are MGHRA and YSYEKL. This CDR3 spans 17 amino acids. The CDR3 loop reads CASSQDSRPQGDYGYTF. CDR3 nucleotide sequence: TGCGCCAGCAGCCAAGATTCGCGCCCTCAGGGTGACTATGGCTACACCTTC.

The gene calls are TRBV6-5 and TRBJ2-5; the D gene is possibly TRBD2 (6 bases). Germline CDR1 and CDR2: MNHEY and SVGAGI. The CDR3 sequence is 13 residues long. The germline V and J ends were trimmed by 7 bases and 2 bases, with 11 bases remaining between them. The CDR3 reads CASTGDFQETQYF. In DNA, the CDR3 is TGTGCCAGCACCGGGGACTTTCAAGAGACCCAGTACTTC.

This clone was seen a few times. The CDR3 DNA reads TGTGCCAGCAGCCGAGGACTAGCAGAGGGCGAGCAGTACTTC. Amino acid sequence: CASSRGLAEGEQYF. V is TRBV7-2 and J is TRBJ2-7, with 8 bases that match TRBD2. In germline, CDR1 is SGHTA, CDR2 FQGNSA. The V segment lost 5 bases and the J segment 6 bases; nucleotides outside the gene matches: 9. CDR3 size: 14 residues. Supplemented by reference TRBV7-2 and TRBJ2-7, the full variable domain reads GAGVSQSPSNKVTEKGKDVELRCDPISGHTALYWYRQSLGQGLEFLIYFQGNSAPDKSGLPSDRFSAERTGGSVSTLTIQRTQQEDSAVYLCASSRGLAEGEQYFGPGTRLTVT.

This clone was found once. CDR3 in amino acids: CASVHSLGGWETQYF. The CDR3, as DNA: TGTGCCAGCGTCCACTCCCTTGGGGGCTGGGAGACCCAGTACTTC. J is TRBJ2-5 and V is TRBV7-9; D perhaps matches TRBD1 (6 bases). Germline CDR1 reads SEHNR; CDR2 reads FQNEAQ (reference sequence). CDR3 size: 15 residues. V lost 8 bases and J lost 5, with 21 bases in between.

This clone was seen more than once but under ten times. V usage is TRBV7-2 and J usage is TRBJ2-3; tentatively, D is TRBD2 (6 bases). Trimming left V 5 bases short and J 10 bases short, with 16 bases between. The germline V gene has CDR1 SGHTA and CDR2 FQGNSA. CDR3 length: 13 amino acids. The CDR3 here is CASSTPTSPAQYF. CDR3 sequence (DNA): TGTGCCAGCAGCACCCCGACTAGTCCCGCGCAGTATTTT.

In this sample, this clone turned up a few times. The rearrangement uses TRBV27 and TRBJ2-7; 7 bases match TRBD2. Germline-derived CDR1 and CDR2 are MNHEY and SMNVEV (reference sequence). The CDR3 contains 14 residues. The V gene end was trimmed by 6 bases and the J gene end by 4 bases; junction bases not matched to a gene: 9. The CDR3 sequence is CASSMREGPYEQYF. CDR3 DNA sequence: TGTGCCAGCAGCATGAGGGAGGGTCCTTACGAGCAGTACTTC.